The 4 T cell receptor beta chains listed next were all sequenced from one sample in a study of blood T cell repertoires in COVID-19. The protocol was immunoSEQ multiplex PCR, while the TCRdb copy is restricted to in-frame clones and leaves out a portion. The data show about 140,000 clones, with 87% seen just once and about 11% held by the top ten. Sequencing was carried out using PBMCs or T cells enriched from blood (not recorded which). These receptors were obtained from a man aged 55 to 70 who had recovered from COVID-19.

In this sample, this clone turned up a few times. This sequence joins TRBV28 and TRBJ1-2; tentatively, D is TRBD1 (6 bases). V lost 8 bases, J lost 7 bases, and 26 bases lay in between. The germline CDR1 and CDR2 sequences are MDHEN and SYDVKM. This CDR3 spans 16 amino acids. The CDR3 loop is CASQPAGLGARRGYTF. The CDR3 DNA sequence: TGTGCCAGCCAACCAGCCGGGTTGGGGGCGCGGCGTGGCTACACCTTC.

The chain carries TRBV27 and TRBJ2-7; 7 bases line up with TRBD2. The CDR3 length is 14 residues. V shed 3 bases, J shed 5 bases, and the junction held 7 bases outside the gene matches. In germline, CDR1 is MNHEY, CDR2 SMNVEV (reference sequence). CDR3 sequence (DNA): TGTGCCAGCAGTTTTTCGCGGGAGTCCCACGAGCAGTACTTC. Encoded protein: CASSFSRESHEQYF.

The chain couples TRBV5-5 to TRBJ2-7; TRBD1 aligns across 9 bases. The CDR3 is 13 residues long. Losses at the gene ends were 3 bases for V and 9 bases for J; bases not matched to a gene: 7. CDR1 is SGHKS, CDR2 YYEKEE, per germline (reference sequence). CDR3: CASSWTGEGGQYF. In DNA, the CDR3 is TGTGCCAGCAGCTGGACAGGGGAGGGCGGGCAGTACTTC.

The chain joins TRBV5-4 to TRBJ2-1, with TRBD1 identical over 9 bases. This CDR3 region has 15 residues. V dropped 4 bases and J dropped 6; count of bases not matched to a gene: 8. CDR1 SGHNT and CDR2 YYREEE come from the germline V gene (reference sequence). CDR3 DNA sequence: TGTGCCAGCAGCGCGACAGGGGGTAGTGGCAATGAGCAGTTCTTC. Translated: CASSATGGSGNEQFF.